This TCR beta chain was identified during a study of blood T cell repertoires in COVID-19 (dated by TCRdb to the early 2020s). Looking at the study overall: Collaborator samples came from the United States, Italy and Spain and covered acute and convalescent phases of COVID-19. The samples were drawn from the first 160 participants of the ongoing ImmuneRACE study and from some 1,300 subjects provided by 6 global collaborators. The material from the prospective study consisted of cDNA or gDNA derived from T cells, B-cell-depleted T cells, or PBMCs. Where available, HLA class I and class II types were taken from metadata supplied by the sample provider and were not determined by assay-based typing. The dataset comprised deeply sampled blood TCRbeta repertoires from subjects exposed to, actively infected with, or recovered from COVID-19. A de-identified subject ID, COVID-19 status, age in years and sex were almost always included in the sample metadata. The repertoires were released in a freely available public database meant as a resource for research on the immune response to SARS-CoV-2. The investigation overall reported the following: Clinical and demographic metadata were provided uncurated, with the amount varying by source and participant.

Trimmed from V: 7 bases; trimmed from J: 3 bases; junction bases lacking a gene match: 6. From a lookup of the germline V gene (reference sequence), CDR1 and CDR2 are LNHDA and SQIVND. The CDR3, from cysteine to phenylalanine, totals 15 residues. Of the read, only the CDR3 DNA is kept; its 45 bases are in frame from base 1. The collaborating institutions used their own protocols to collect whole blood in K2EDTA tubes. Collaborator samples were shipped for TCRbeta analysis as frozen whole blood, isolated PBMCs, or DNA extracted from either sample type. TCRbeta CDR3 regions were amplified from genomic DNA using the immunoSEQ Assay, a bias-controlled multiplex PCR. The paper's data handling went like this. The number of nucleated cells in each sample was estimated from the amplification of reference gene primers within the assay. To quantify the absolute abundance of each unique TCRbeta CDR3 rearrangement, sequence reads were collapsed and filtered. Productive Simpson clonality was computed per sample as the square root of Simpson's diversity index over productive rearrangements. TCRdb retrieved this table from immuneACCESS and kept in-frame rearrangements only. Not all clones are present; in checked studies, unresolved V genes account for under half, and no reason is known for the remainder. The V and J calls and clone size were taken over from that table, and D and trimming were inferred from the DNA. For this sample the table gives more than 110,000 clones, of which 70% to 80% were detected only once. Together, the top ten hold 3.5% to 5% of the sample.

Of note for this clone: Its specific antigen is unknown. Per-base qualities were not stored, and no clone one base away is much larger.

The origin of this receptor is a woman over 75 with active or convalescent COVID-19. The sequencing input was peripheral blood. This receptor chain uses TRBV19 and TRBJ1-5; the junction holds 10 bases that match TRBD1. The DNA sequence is TGTGCCAGTACCCCGGGACAGGGGCTCAATCAGCCCCAGCATTTT. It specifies CASTPGQGLNQPQHF.